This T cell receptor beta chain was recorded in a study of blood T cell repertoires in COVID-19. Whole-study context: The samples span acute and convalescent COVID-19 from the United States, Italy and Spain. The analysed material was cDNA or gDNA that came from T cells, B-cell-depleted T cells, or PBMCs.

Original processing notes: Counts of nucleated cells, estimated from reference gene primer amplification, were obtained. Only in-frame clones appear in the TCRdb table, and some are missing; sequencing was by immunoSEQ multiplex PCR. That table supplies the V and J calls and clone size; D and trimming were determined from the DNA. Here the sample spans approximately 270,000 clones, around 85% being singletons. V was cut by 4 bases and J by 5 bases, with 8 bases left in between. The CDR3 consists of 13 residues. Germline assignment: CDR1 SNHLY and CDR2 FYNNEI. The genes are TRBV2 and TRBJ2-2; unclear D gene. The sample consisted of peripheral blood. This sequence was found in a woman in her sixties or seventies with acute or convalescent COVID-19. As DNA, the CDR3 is TGTGCCAGCAGTGGAGGCCTAACCGGGGAGCTGTTTTTT. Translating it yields CASSGGLTGELFF.